These T cell receptor beta chains were read from a single sample in a study of blood T cells in healthy people across ages. TCRdb re-analysed the 5' RACE reads in MiXCR, keeping a single row per CDR3 protein. This table holds 500,000 to 700,000 distinct CDR3 sequences, 25% to 30% found once. The sample consisted of blood. Receptors originate from a woman of 80 years or more in good health. Each CDR3 is given with its conserved first and last residue. D genes are given only for firm matches. Expanded clones get a size class; other rows say once, few or many, or leave the size out.

V gene	clone size	D gene	J gene	CDR3 DNA	CDR3 protein
TRBV9	many	.	TRBJ1-4	TGTGCCAGCAGCGCCGGACCGGGGAGGGACGAAAAACTGTTTTTT	CASSAGPGRDEKLFF
TRBV7-2	many	TRBD2	TRBJ2-1	TGTGCCAGCAGTCCGAGCGGGGGCCCGTACAATGAGCAGTTCTTC	CASSPSGGPYNEQFF
TRBV4-1	.	.	TRBJ1-1	TGCGCCAGCAGTCCCCCGGGGAGTGACACTGAAGCTTTCTTT	CASSPPGSDTEAFF
TRBV28	few	.	TRBJ1-1	TGTGCTGTTCTAAGGTGGGGCACTGAAGCTTTCTTT	CAVLRWGTEAFF
TRBV7-9	.	.	TRBJ2-7	TGTGCCAGCAGCTTAAGCGAGGGCCACGAGCAGTACTTC	CASSLSEGHEQYF
TRBV6-6	many	.	TRBJ2-7	TGTGCCAGCTCATCTCCGACCGAGCAGTACTTC	CASSSPTEQYF
TRBV15	many	.	TRBJ2-7	TGTGCCACCAGCAGAGCCCTAGCGTTTGCCTACGAGCAGTACTTC	CATSRALAFAYEQYF
TRBV6-6	.	.	TRBJ1-1	TGTGCCAGCAGTTACCCGAGGGCTGGGGCAACTGAAGCTTTCTTT	CASSYPRAGATEAFF
TRBV15	many	TRBD1	TRBJ1-5	TGTGCCACCAGCAGAGAGACAGGGGGGTATCAGCCCCAGCATTTT	CATSRETGGYQPQHF
TRBV20-1	many	TRBD2	TRBJ2-3	TGCAGTGCTAGAGCCCAGGTAGCGGGTAGCACAGATACGCAGTATTTT	CSARAQVAGSTDTQYF
TRBV9	.	.	TRBJ1-5	TGTGCCAGCAGCGTAGAGGGGTCGGCTCAGCCCCAGCATTTT	CASSVEGSAQPQHF
TRBV9	many	.	TRBJ2-7	TGTGCCAGCAGCCCAAGCAGGGTACTGGGGGAGCAGTACTTC	CASSPSRVLGEQYF
TRBV4-2	many	TRBD2	TRBJ2-4	TGTGCCAGCAGCGAGAGGGATAGCGGGGGGGCGATCGGAAACATTCAGTACTTC	CASSERDSGGAIGNIQYF
TRBV11-2	many	.	TRBJ2-1	TGTGCCAGCAGCTTTCCCGGGCAGGTGACCTACAATGAGCAGTTCTTC	CASSFPGQVTYNEQFF
TRBV7-2	many	TRBD1	TRBJ2-3	TGTGCCAGCAGCCCCGCCGGGACAGGTTTCGGCACAGATACGCAGTATTTT	CASSPAGTGFGTDTQYF